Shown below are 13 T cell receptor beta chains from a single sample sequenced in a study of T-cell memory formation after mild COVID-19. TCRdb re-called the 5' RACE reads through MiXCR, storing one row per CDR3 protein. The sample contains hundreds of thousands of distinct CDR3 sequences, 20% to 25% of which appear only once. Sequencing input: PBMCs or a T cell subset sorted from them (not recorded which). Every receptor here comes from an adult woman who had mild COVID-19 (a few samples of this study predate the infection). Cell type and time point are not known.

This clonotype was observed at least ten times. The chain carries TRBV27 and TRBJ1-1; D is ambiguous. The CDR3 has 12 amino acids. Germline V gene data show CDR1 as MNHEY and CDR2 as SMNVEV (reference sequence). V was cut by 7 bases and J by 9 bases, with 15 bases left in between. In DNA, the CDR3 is TGTGCCAGCAAAGGGTTGGAAGCGAAAGCTTTCTTT. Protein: CASKGLEAKAFF.

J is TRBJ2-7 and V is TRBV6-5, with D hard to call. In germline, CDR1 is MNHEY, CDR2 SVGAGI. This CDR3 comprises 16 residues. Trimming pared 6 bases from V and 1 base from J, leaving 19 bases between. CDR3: CASSYGVTGESYEQYF. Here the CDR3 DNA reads TGTGCCAGCAGCTATGGGGTAACGGGTGAGTCCTACGAGCAGTACTTC.

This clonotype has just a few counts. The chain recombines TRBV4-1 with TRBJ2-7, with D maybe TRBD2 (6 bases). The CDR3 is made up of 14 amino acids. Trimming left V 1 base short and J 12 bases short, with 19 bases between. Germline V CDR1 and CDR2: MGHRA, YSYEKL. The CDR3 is CASSQAPGSFSAYF. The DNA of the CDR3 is TGCGCCAGCAGCCAAGCACCCGGGAGTTTCAGTGCGTACTTC.

The CDR3 loop is CSVSGLAVNTGELFF. The CDR3 DNA reads as TGCAGCGTCTCTGGACTAGCGGTAAACACCGGGGAGCTGTTTTTT. The chain employs TRBV29-1 and TRBJ2-2; TRBD2 matches 10 bases. CDR3 length: 15 residues. V was pared by 6 bases and J by 2 bases, with 6 bases of the junction left unmatched. Germline V gives CDR1 SQVTM, CDR2 ANQGSEA.

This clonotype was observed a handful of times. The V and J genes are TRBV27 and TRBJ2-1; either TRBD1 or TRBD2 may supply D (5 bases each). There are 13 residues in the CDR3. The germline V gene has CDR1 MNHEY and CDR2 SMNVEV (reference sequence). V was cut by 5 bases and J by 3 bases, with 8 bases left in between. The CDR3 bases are TGTGCCAGCAGTGGGGGTATCTACAATGAGCAGTTCTTC. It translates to CASSGGIYNEQFF.

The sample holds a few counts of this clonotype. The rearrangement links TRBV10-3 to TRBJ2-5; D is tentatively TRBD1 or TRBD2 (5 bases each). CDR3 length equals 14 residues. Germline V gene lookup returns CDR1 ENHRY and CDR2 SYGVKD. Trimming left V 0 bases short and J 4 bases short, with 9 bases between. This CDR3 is CAISESGAPETQYF. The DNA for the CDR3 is TGTGCCATCAGTGAGTCCGGGGCCCCAGAGACCCAGTACTTC.

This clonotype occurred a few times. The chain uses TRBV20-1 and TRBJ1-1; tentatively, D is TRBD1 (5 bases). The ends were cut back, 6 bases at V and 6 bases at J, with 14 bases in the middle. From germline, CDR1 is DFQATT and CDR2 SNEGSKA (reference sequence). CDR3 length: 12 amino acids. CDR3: CSALGGGPEAFF. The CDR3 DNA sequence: TGCAGTGCCCTTGGCGGGGGACCTGAAGCTTTCTTT.

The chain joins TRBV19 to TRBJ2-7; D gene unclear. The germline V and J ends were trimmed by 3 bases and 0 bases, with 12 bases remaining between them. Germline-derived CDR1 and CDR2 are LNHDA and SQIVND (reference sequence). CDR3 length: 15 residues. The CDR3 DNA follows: TGTGCCAGTAGTATCCTAGTAACCAGCTCCTACGAGCAGTACTTC. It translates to CASSILVTSSYEQYF.

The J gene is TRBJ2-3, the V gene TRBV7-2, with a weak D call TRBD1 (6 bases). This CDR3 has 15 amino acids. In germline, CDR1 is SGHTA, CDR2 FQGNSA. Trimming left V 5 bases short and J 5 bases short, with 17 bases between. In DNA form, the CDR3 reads TGTGCCAGCAGCCTACAGGGTTCCCGGGTAGATACGCAGTATTTT. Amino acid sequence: CASSLQGSRVDTQYF.

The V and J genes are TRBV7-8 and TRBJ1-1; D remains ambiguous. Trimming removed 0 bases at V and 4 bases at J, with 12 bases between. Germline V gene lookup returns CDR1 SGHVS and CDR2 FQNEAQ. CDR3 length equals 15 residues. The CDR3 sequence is CASSLAREGFTEAFF. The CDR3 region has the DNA TGTGCCAGCAGCTTAGCGAGGGAAGGGTTCACTGAAGCTTTCTTT.

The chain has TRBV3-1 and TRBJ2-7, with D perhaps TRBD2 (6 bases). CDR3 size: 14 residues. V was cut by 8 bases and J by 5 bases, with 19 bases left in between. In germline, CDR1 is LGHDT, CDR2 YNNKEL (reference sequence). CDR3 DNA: TGTGCCAGCGGGGCGGGATCTTCGTTCCACGAGCAGTACTTC. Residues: CASGAGSSFHEQYF.

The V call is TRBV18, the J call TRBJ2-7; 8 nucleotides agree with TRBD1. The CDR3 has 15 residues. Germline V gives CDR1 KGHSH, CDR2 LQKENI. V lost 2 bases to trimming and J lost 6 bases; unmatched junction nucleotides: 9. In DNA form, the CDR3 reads TGTGCCAGCTCACCAATTCAAACAGGGGGTCGCGAGCAGTACTTC. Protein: CASSPIQTGGREQYF.

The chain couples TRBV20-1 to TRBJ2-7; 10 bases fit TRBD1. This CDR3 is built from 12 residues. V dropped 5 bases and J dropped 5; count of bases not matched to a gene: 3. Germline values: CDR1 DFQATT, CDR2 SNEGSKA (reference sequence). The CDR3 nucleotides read TGCAGTGCTTTGACAGGGGGCGACGAGCAGTACTTC. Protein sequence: CSALTGGDEQYF.